These T cell receptor beta chains were read from a single sample in a study of neurological immune-mediated disorders. Via MiXCR, TCRdb re-called the 5' RACE reads, giving one row per CDR3 protein. In the table there are about 62,000 distinct CDR3 sequences, 3.5% to 4.5% of which are singletons. Sequences were obtained from PBMCs. The receptors here all came from a woman aged 45-60 years with multiple sclerosis. Each CDR3 is given with its conserved first and last residue.

v_gene	j_gene	CDR3aa
TRBV19	TRBJ1-5	CASSIVGTLNQPQHF
TRBV5-5	TRBJ2-7	CASSFDQGSYEQYF
TRBV7-2	TRBJ2-3	CASSLDEQAGGMTDTQYF
TRBV7-9	TRBJ2-1	CDSSWGKPNEQFF
TRBV4-2	TRBJ2-7	CASSQDRPSGYEQYF
TRBV2	TRBJ2-1	CASSEAWATGYNEQFF
TRBV21-1	TRBJ2-1	CASSKSLGGPHYLNEQFF
TRBV5-1	TRBJ1-2	CASSFGQGGDYGYTF
TRBV5-1	TRBJ2-3	CASSETNTDTQYF
TRBV20-1	TRBJ1-1	CSARNRETEAFF
TRBV29-1	TRBJ2-7	CSVEGGSGYEQYF
TRBV6-1	TRBJ2-1	CASSIRDRVDEQFF
TRBV7-2	TRBJ2-7	CASSLGVGQGRPYEQYF
TRBV5-1	TRBJ2-7	CASSLGQSEEQYF
TRBV9	TRBJ2-7	CASSVDPGFASREQYF
TRBV24-1	TRBJ1-1	CATSDSKGRGTEAFF
TRBV4-3	TRBJ1-1	CASSRQQGARTEAFF
TRBV7-3	TRBJ2-2	CASSLSLAVNTGELFF
TRBV20-1	TRBJ2-5	CSARERGRLGETQYF
TRBV6-1	TRBJ1-1	CASIIQGFAEAFF
TRBV5-8	TRBJ2-6	CASCRLSGANVLTF
TRBV7-2	TRBJ1-1	CASNKEPGQGWTEAFF
TRBV16	TRBJ1-5	CASSQLQGGNQPQNF
TRBV11-2	TRBJ1-2	CASSSLRGVARNYGYTF
TRBV4-3	TRBJ1-2	CASSQDLDWGARSGYTF
TRBV10-3	TRBJ2-7	CAISKTPVAGSHEQYF
TRBV7-2	TRBJ1-1	CASSSYDRGVLNTEAFF
TRBV20-1	TRBJ2-3	CSARAILNTDTQYF
TRBV15	TRBJ1-4	CATSRDLQSPNEKLFF
TRBV5-1	TRBJ1-5	CASSPSPGQIQPQHF
TRBV29-1	TRBJ2-2	CSAKGTAGELFF
TRBV14	TRBJ2-2	CASSPPGGNTGELFF
TRBV27	TRBJ2-7	CASSASLGGRALRTYEQYF
TRBV20-1	TRBJ2-5	CSARGPETQYF
TRBV5-4	TRBJ2-2	CASSVRDSAVTGELFF
TRBV3-1	TRBJ2-1	CASSPAGESGNEQFF
TRBV20-1	TRBJ2-7	CSARDQDFGRGDSYEQYF
TRBV4-3	TRBJ1-2	CASSQERAGAVYGYTF
TRBV6-2/TRBV6-3	TRBJ2-2	CASSYQRESGELFF
TRBV12-3/TRBV12-4	TRBJ2-1	CASSAPPDEQFF
TRBV5-8	TRBJ1-3	CASSWGRAGNTIYF
TRBV20-1	TRBJ1-2	CSAKGQAPFFSYGYTF
TRBV5-1	TRBJ2-1	CASSSTSGSSNEQFF
TRBV29-1	TRBJ2-7	CSVVVTSGTTLLGEQYF
TRBV4-2	TRBJ1-3	CASSQKTGGASSGNTIYF
TRBV7-2	TRBJ2-3	CASRRGSEMTDTQYF
TRBV29-1	TRBJ1-5	CSVAEDSSNQPQHF
TRBV12-3/TRBV12-4	TRBJ2-5	CASGTGDHQETQYF
TRBV7-2	TRBJ2-1	CASSISGTYNEQFF